The rows below give T cell receptor beta chains drawn from one sample of a study of blood T cell repertoires in COVID-19. The assay was immunoSEQ multiplex PCR, and TCRdb's table has in-frame clones only and misses some. This sample has about 240,000 clones, with about 83% found just once. Sequencing was done on a sample of peripheral blood. Source of these receptors: a human donor in a cohort sampled during active COVID-19. CDR3s leave out the opening cysteine and the closing phenylalanine or tryptophan. Clone size is given for some rows only: seen once, a few or many times, or a class if the clone is expanded.

CDR3: ASSQLGGSNQPQH
size: .
V: TRBV4-2

CDR3: ASSTGEGGYT
size: .
V: TRBV12-3/TRBV12-4

CDR3: ASSPAGGANTEAF
size: .
V: TRBV18

CDR3: ASSAGQVNSPLH
size: .
V: TRBV2

CDR3: AIRPGTGADTQY
size: .
V: TRBV10-3

CDR3: ASSPDWNTGELF
size: .
V: TRBV7-2

CDR3: ASSRTGEREAYEQY
size: few
V: TRBV5-5

CDR3: ASSLGLAGSKPY
size: .
V: TRBV27

CDR3: ASSTGNSPLH
size: .
V: TRBV4-2

CDR3: ASSRGQYQETQY
size: .
V: TRBV6-5

CDR3: ASSRRRLAGVSDTQY
size: .
V: TRBV11-2

CDR3: ASSFRTGKNNGELF
size: .
V: TRBV27

CDR3: ASSRQGWEQF
size: .
V: TRBV5-6

CDR3: ASSLTTGGASYEQY
size: .
V: TRBV6-6

CDR3: ASSFPYRGYEQY
size: .
V: TRBV11-2

CDR3: ATSDFRGAGGYT
size: .
V: TRBV24-1

CDR3: ASSPRTSWADTQY
size: .
V: TRBV28

CDR3: AWSVKGSLYEQY
size: many
V: TRBV30

CDR3: ASTPRGANTEAF
size: .
V: TRBV3-1/TRBV3-2

CDR3: ASNLLGPRDTQY
size: .
V: TRBV5-1

CDR3: ASRADRSTDTQY
size: .
V: TRBV5-1

CDR3: ATSVTGVEAF
size: .
V: TRBV24-1

CDR3: ASSKVYGLAMDEQF
size: .
V: TRBV21-1

CDR3: ASSQDPDYPQETQY
size: .
V: TRBV4-2

CDR3: ASTPPRTGGYEQY
size: .
V: TRBV23-1

CDR3: ASSLVPSGVGTEAF
size: .
V: TRBV5-1

CDR3: ASSPSRVRQF
size: .
V: TRBV6-5

CDR3: ASSWTSGDTGELF
size: .
V: TRBV7-2

CDR3: SASRDRVKNIQY
size: .
V: TRBV20-1

CDR3: ASSLEGAQWDTQY
size: .
V: TRBV7-2

CDR3: ASSPARDDYGYT
size: .
V: TRBV18

CDR3: ASSFARSLYNEQF
size: .
V: TRBV11-2

CDR3: ASRARGNNQPQH
size: .
V: TRBV21-1

CDR3: ASSSGQGAFQETQY
size: .
V: TRBV7-6

CDR3: ASSPPDRAGTEAF
size: .
V: TRBV18

CDR3: ASSLRPPGHKVGTGGYT
size: .
V: TRBV7-9

CDR3: AWSSPTVLKETQY
size: .
V: TRBV30

CDR3: AISEAAGDTEAF
size: .
V: TRBV10-3

CDR3: ASSFRADNSPLH
size: .
V: TRBV5-8

CDR3: ASSQETGGRGNQPQH
size: .
V: TRBV3-1/TRBV3-2

CDR3: ASSPAGTYSGYT
size: few
V: TRBV5-1